Below, 11 T cell receptor beta chains from the same sample are listed, as sequenced in a study of response to subunit inactivated influenza vaccine. TCRdb recomputed calls from the RT-PCR reads with MiXCR, one row per CDR3 protein. The table shows hundreds of thousands of distinct CDR3 sequences, with about 15% occurring only once. The sequenced sample was PBMCs from blood, obtained around 14 days before vaccination. These receptors all come from a man aged 50-59 years who received an inactivated influenza vaccine.

This clonotype was observed a few times. In DNA, the CDR3 is TGTGCCAGCAGCCCGAGGAGGGACAGTGAGACCTACGAGCAGTACTTC. Translated: CASSPRRDSETYEQYF. The chain recombines TRBV7-8 with TRBJ2-7; weak D call: TRBD1 (7 bases). V lost 5 bases and J 2 bases, leaving 19 bases between the germline ends. The CDR3 consists of 16 residues. Looked up from germline, CDR1 is SGHVS and CDR2 is FQNEAQ. Full variable domain (outside the CDR3, taken from reference TRBV7-8 and TRBJ2-7): GAGVSQSPRYKVAKRGQDVALRCDPISGHVSLFWYQQALGQGPEFLTYFQNEAQLDKSGLPSDRFFAERPEGSVSTLKIQRTQQEDSAVYLCASSPRRDSETYEQYFGPGTRLTVT.

V and J are TRBV18 and TRBJ2-1; 11 nucleotides match TRBD2. The CDR3 has 21 amino acids. After removal of 3 bases from V and 3 bases from J, the junction contained 19 bases not matched to a gene. The germline V gene encodes CDR1 KGHSH and CDR2 LQKENI. CDR3 residues: CASSPKTIAGGPPGIYNEQFF. The CDR3 bases are TGTGCCAGCTCACCTAAGACTATAGCGGGAGGGCCGCCGGGAATCTACAATGAGCAGTTCTTC.

This clonotype has a count of ten or more. This sequence joins TRBV5-1 and TRBJ2-1; D is tentatively TRBD1 or TRBD2 (5 bases each). The CDR3 is 13 residues long. Trimming removed 4 bases at V and 6 bases at J, with 11 bases between. The germline CDR1 and CDR2 sequences are SGHRS and YFSETQ. The CDR3 is CASSPGTANEQFF. The CDR3, as DNA: TGCGCCAGCAGCCCCGGGACCGCCAATGAGCAGTTCTTC.

In DNA, the CDR3 is TGTGCCAGCAGTTACCATACATCCGGGACACTATCCTACGAGCAGTACTTC. This translates into CASSYHTSGTLSYEQYF. The rearrangement joins TRBV6-2 or TRBV6-3 to TRBJ2-7; perhaps TRBD1 as D (6 bases). This CDR3 contains 17 residues. In germline, CDR1 is MNHEY, CDR2 SVGEGT. V lost 2 bases, J lost 1 base, and 18 bases lay in between.

V is TRBV20-1 and J is TRBJ2-2; D may be TRBD1 (6 bases). V was cut by 4 bases and J by 6 bases, with 15 bases left in between. CDR1 is DFQATT, CDR2 SNEGSKA, per germline (reference sequence). CDR3 length: 14 amino acids. Written as DNA, the CDR3 is TGCAGTGCTAAGCTGGGGGCGCCCGCCGGGGAGCTGTTTTTT. Translated, it gives CSAKLGAPAGELFF.

This clonotype was seen more than once but under ten times. The chain carries TRBV5-5 and TRBJ1-6; D gene ambiguous. V lost 0 bases to trimming and J lost 7 bases, with 11 bases between them. The CDR3 length is 15 residues. Germline V gene lookup returns CDR1 SGHKS and CDR2 YYEKEE (reference sequence). In nucleotides, the CDR3 is TGTGCCAGCAGCTTGGCGGGAGAAAACAATTCACCCCTCCACTTT. This gives the protein CASSLAGENNSPLHF.

This chain connects TRBV9 to TRBJ1-1, with D possibly matching TRBD1 (6 bases). V lost 3 bases and J 0 bases, leaving 12 bases between the germline ends. CDR1 and CDR2 (germline): SGDLS, YYNGEE. This CDR3 is 15 amino acids long. CDR3: CASSAGDRLNTEAFF. CDR3 coding DNA: TGTGCCAGCAGCGCCGGCGACAGGCTGAACACTGAAGCTTTCTTT.

The V gene is TRBV20-1, the J gene TRBJ2-3; D remains unclear. This CDR3 spans 15 amino acids. Between the trimmed V and J ends, which lost 6 bases and 2 bases, there was a span of 18 bases. Germline V lookup: CDR1 DFQATT, CDR2 SNEGSKA (reference sequence). CDR3 sequence: CSARALLYYTDTQYF. The CDR3 coding sequence is TGCAGTGCCCGCGCCCTGCTCTATTACACAGATACGCAGTATTTT.

V is TRBV6-1 and J is TRBJ1-1; 9 positions agree with TRBD1. V lost 7 bases and J lost 2; bases outside the gene matches: 11. The CDR3 runs to 16 residues. Germline V gene data show CDR1 as MNHNS and CDR2 as SASEGT. The CDR3 region is CASKRTGGAGNTEAFF. The CDR3 DNA reads TGTGCCAGCAAAAGAACAGGGGGCGCCGGTAACACTGAAGCTTTCTTT.

The chain employs TRBV27 and TRBJ2-5; D perhaps matches TRBD2 (6 bases). This CDR3 region has 14 residues. The germline gives CDR1 MNHEY, CDR2 SMNVEV (reference sequence). Deletions cut 2 bases from V and 9 bases from J, with 16 bases between. Here the CDR3 reads CASSLNYPSAAQYF. In DNA form, the CDR3 reads TGTGCCAGCAGTTTAAATTATCCTAGCGCGGCCCAGTACTTC.

This clonotype was counted only a few times. The rearrangement joins TRBV7-2 to TRBJ2-7; 13 bases line up with TRBD2. Germline trimming cut 5 bases from V and 3 bases from J; bases unmatched to any gene: 4. This CDR3 region has 15 residues. In germline, CDR1 is SGHTA, CDR2 FQGNSA. DNA for the CDR3: TGTGCCAGCAGCATCACTAGCGGGAGGGTCTACGAGCAGTACTTC. This sequence encodes CASSITSGRVYEQYF. Variable domain in full (rest from reference TRBV7-2 and TRBJ2-7): GAGVSQSPSNKVTEKGKDVELRCDPISGHTALYWYRQSLGQGLEFLIYFQGNSAPDKSGLPSDRFSAERTGGSVSTLTIQRTQQEDSAVYLCASSITSGRVYEQYFGPGTRLTVT.